The sequence of this T cell receptor (beta chain) was determined in a study of regulatory and conventional T cells in RAG deficiency. Study outcomes and limitations: Patient subsets had shorter CDR3s; Omenn Treg-Tconv overlap exceeded 80%.

CDR1 is SGDLS and CDR2 is YYNGEE in the germline V gene. Trimming removed 0 bases from V and 4 bases from J, with 16 bases in between. The CDR3 spans 17 residues. This clone showed up just a few times. As yet, its antigen is unknown. Data came from immunoSEQ multiplex PCR; TCRdb stores just in-frame clones and leaves some out. There are 34,000 or so clones in the sample; roughly three quarters occur only once, and roughly 3.4% lies in the top ten. Genomic DNA came from blood conventional CD4+ T cells gated CD25-low CD127-high. The sample was also linked to a second study, of regulatory T cells. As that study records: Primers: 52 TRBV forward and 13 TRBJ reverse.

The sequenced sample was CD4+ effector T cells sorted from blood. J is TRBJ2-2 and V is TRBV9; a possible D gene is TRBD1 (5 bases). The receptor's source is a human donor in good health. CDR3 DNA sequence: TGTGCCAGCAGCGTAGAGTTGTGGGGCCGTGGCACCGGGGAGCTGTTTTTT. It translates to CASSVELWGRGTGELFF.